This paragraph reports one TCR beta chain. The germline CDR1 and CDR2 sequences are MNHEY and SVGAGI. Trimming cost V 3 bases and J 1 base; bases outside gene matches: 5. The CDR3 is 15 amino acids. These data are taken from a study of shared clonotypes between healthy human individuals. Execution of the assay was at deep level. Assay used: immunoSEQ multiplex PCR; TCRdb lists only in-frame clones, some missing. The table has 550,000 to 750,000 clones, around 95% seen once. Naive CD8 cells were CD45RO-negative, positively selected for CCR7, excluding terminally differentiated effector memory CD45RA+ cells.

The sequenced sample consisted of naive CD8+ T cells sorted from blood. This clonotype originated in a woman aged 30 to 39 in good health. This chain connects TRBV6-5 to TRBJ2-5, with 7 bases matching TRBD1. The CDR3 sequence: CASSYVRDSQETQYF. The CDR3 region has the DNA TGTGCCAGCAGTTATGTTCGGGACAGCCAAGAGACCCAGTACTTC.